This T cell receptor (beta chain) was profiled in a study of T-cell memory formation after mild COVID-19. MiXCR, applied by TCRdb to the 5' RACE reads, yields one record per CDR3 protein. The table has approximately 580,000 distinct CDR3 sequences, about a fifth seen once; the top ten hold under 15%. Sequencing was carried out using PBMCs or a T cell subset sorted from them (not recorded which). The clonotype was recovered from an adult woman who had mild COVID-19 (a few samples of this study predate the infection). Cell type and time point are not known.

Here the CDR3 reads CSARDSGDSYEQYF. DNA of the CDR3: TGCAGTGCTAGAGATAGCGGGGACTCCTACGAGCAGTACTTC. V gene TRBV20-1 combines with J gene TRBJ2-7, with 8 bases that match TRBD2. This CDR3 has 14 amino acids. Germline CDR1 DFQATT, CDR2 SNEGSKA (reference sequence). V lost 0 bases, J lost 0 bases, and 1 base stayed unmatched.